The 3 T cell receptor beta chains in this list originate from one sample, sequenced in a study of blood T cell repertoires in COVID-19. Method: immunoSEQ multiplex PCR; TCRdb's copy keeps in-frame clones and lacks some. The sample yields 100,000 to 150,000 clones, 84% seen once. The source material was PBMCs or T cells enriched from blood (not recorded which). Receptors were obtained from a middle-aged man with acute COVID-19.

V and J are TRBV27 and TRBJ2-1; 7 nucleotides align to TRBD2. The CDR3 spans 15 residues. The J segment lost 0 bases and the V segment lost 5 bases, leaving 4 bases of the junction unmatched. The germline CDR1 and CDR2 sequences are MNHEY and SMNVEV (reference sequence). The CDR3 protein is CASSLSGGSYNEQFF. DNA for the CDR3: TGTGCCAGCAGTCTTTCGGGGGGCTCCTACAATGAGCAGTTCTTC.

This clone has a handful of counts. This chain links TRBV6-1 with TRBJ1-2; the D is unclear. Trimming stripped 1 base from V and 0 bases from J, with 6 bases between. Germline assignment: CDR1 MNHNS and CDR2 SASEGT. CDR3 length equals 14 residues. In DNA, the CDR3 is TGTGCCAGCAGTGAAGATCACTCTAACTATGGCTACACCTTC. This encodes CASSEDHSNYGYTF.

The rearrangement joins TRBV19 to TRBJ2-7; 8 nucleotides align to TRBD1. CDR3 length: 14 amino acids. Germline lookup yields CDR1 LNHDA and CDR2 SQIVND (reference sequence). Losses at the gene ends were 4 bases for V and 2 bases for J; bases not matched to a gene: 4. This chain's CDR3 is CASSTAGGPYEQYF. The CDR3 coding sequence is TGTGCCAGTAGTACGGCAGGGGGCCCCTACGAGCAGTACTTC.